This T cell receptor (beta chain) was found in a study of T cell repertoires in cytomegalovirus infection. About the study: Selection of CMV epitopes for the study included recently identified HLA-C-restricted and well-studied HLA-B-restricted ones. Signatures in public TCR beta sequences pointed to both CMV infection and matching HLA type.

The CDR3 has 16 residues. TCRdb processed the reads anew with MiXCR; each CDR3 protein has one entry. Of around 800,000 distinct CDR3 sequences listed, 32% were seen once; the top ten hold around an eighth. Worth noting for this clonotype: Its target is unknown. A junction boundary mismatches the germline segment, possibly from a read error.

Findings and caveats of the study: Public TCR beta family frequency separated CMV-and-HLA carriers, including in an independent cohort. Clonotypes of TCR beta that were HLA-C-restricted and CMV-specific dominated the ex vivo response.

The sequencing used cultured CD8+ T cells from PBMCs, collected from culture after CMV antigen stimulation. The TCR originated in a human donor in good health (CMV status not recorded). Some clones in this sample may be carry-over from other donors' samples. The chain links TRBV5-3 to TRBJ1-6; possible D gene TRBD1, 6 bases. TRBV5-3 is annotated as an ORF whose role is uncertain. For the CDR3, the DNA is TGTGCCAGCAGCTTCGACCGGGACACACTCCGTTCACCCCTCCACTTT. Encoded protein: CASSFDRDTLRSPLHF.